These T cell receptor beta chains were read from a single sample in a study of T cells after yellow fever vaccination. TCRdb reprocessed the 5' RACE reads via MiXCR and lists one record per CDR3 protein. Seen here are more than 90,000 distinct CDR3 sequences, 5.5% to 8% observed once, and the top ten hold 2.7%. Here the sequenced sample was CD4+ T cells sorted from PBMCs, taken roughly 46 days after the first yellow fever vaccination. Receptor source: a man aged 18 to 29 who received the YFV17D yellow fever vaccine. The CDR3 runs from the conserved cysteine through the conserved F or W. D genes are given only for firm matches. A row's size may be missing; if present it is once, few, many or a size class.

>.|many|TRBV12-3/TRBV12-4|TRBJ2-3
TGTGCCAGCAGTTTTTCTTTGTCGGGGGCTGATACGCAGTATTTT
CASSFSLSGADTQYF
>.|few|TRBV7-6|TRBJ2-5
TGTGCCAGCAGCTTAGCTCTCCAGACCCAGTACTTC
CASSLALQTQYF
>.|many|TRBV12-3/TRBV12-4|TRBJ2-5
TGTGCCAGCAGTTTAGGGGACCAAGAGACCCAGTACTTC
CASSLGDQETQYF
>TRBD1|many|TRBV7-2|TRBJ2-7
TGTGCCAGCAGCTTTTGGACAGGGCCTAGCGAGCAGTACTTC
CASSFWTGPSEQYF
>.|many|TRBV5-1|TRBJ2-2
TGCGCCAGCAGCTTGGAGGCTGGGAACACCGGGGAGCTGTTTTTT
CASSLEAGNTGELFF
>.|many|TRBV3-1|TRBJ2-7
TGTGCCAGCAGCCAAGGGTTTTACGAGCAGTACTTC
CASSQGFYEQYF
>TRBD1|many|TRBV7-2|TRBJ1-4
TGTGCCAGCAGCACGGGACAGGGAGAAGGAAAACTGTTTTTT
CASSTGQGEGKLFF
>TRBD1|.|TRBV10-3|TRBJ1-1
TGTGCCATCACGAGCCTAGGACAGGGTGAAGCTTTCTTT
CAITSLGQGEAFF
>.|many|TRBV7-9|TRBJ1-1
TGTGCCAGCAGCTTAGGTGATCCAGTTATGAACACTGAAGCTTTCTTT
CASSLGDPVMNTEAFF
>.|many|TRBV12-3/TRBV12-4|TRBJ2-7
TGTGCCAGCAGTTTAGAACTCGAGGGGCTCGAGCAGTACTTC
CASSLELEGLEQYF
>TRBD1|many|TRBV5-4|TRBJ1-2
TGTGCCAGCAGCCTGACAGGGCCCTATGGCTACACCTTC
CASSLTGPYGYTF
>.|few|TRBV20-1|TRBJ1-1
TGCAGTGCTAGAGAAGGCGGAGTGGGCAGGGAGGGATTGGGAGCTTTCTTT
CSAREGGVGREGLGAFF
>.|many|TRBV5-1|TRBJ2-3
TGCGCCAGCAGCGTACAGACGACTAGCACAGATACGCAGTATTTT
CASSVQTTSTDTQYF
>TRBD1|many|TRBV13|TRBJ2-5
TGTGCCAGCAGTGAATTTCTCGGGACAGGGGTAGTGGAGACCCAGTACTTC
CASSEFLGTGVVETQYF
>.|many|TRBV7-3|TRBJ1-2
TGTGCCAGCAGCTTCGGACAGAACTATGGCTACACCTTC
CASSFGQNYGYTF
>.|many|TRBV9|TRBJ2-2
TGTGCCAGCAGCGTAGGTCAAGCGACGAACACCGGGGAGCTGTTTTTT
CASSVGQATNTGELFF
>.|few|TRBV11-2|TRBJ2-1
TGTGCCAGCTTCGGCGGGGTTCCTCTCGGGGAGCAGTTCTTC
CASFGGVPLGEQFF
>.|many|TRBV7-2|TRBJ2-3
TGTGCCAGCAGCTTAACCCCCCAGGGAACAGATACGCAGTATTTT
CASSLTPQGTDTQYF
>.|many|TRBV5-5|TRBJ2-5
TGTGCCAGCAGCTTAGGGTTGCCGCAAGAGACCCAGTACTTC
CASSLGLPQETQYF
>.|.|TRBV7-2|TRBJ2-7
TGTGCCAGCAGCTTAAATGCGGGGAGTCCTGCGGACGAGCAGTACTTC
CASSLNAGSPADEQYF
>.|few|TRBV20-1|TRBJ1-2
TGCAGTGCTAGAGTTGGTGTCGGGGCTGGCTACACCTTC
CSARVGVGAGYTF
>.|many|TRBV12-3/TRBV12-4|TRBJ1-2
TGTGCCAGCAGTTCGACAGGTTCCTATGGCTACACCTTC
CASSSTGSYGYTF
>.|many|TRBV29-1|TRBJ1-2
TGCAGCGTTGACGTCCGAGCTGTGGACTATGGCTACACCTTC
CSVDVRAVDYGYTF
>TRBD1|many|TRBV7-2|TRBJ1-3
TGTGCCAGCAGTCCGGACAGGTTCTCTGGAAACACCATATATTTT
CASSPDRFSGNTIYF
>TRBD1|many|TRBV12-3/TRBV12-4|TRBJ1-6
TGTGCCAGCAATAGGGACAGCAGTAATTCACCCCTCCACTTT
CASNRDSSNSPLHF
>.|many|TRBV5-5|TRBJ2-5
TGTGCCAGCAGCTTAGCGGTTCTTCAAGAGACCCAGTACTTC
CASSLAVLQETQYF
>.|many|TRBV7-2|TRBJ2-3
TGTGCCAGCAGCTTAGATCCGATCACAGATACGCAGTATTTT
CASSLDPITDTQYF
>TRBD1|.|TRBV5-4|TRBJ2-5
TGTGCCAGCAGCGGGGGACAGGGAGGGTTTCTGGAGACCCAGTACTTC
CASSGGQGGFLETQYF
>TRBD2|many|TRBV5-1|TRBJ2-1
TGCGCCAGCAGCTTGCCCTCCCCGGGACTAGTCACTATATCTCGCAATGAGCAGTTCTTC
CASSLPSPGLVTISRNEQFF
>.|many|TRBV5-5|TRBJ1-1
TGTGCCAGCAGCTCGTTACAGATTATGAACACTGAAGCTTTCTTT
CASSSLQIMNTEAFF
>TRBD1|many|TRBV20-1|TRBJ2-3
TGCAGTGCACCGGAGACAGGGCGCGGCACAGATACGCAGTATTTT
CSAPETGRGTDTQYF
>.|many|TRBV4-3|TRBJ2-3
TGCGCCAGCAGCCATAAGCTGGGGCTGACTTTGTCCGATACGCAGTATTTT
CASSHKLGLTLSDTQYF
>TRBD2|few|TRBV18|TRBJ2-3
TGTGCCAGCTCACGAGTAGCGGGGGCAAGCACAGATACGCAGTATTTT
CASSRVAGASTDTQYF
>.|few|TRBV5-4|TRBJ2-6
TGTGCCAGCAGCTTGCTTCTAGCCCCTGGGGCCAACGTCCTGACTTTC
CASSLLLAPGANVLTF
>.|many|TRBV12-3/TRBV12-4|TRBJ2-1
TGTGCCAGCAAACGGGATTTCCCGTACAATGAGCAGTTCTTC
CASKRDFPYNEQFF
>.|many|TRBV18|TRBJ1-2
TGTGCCAGCTCACCTGGCGGACTCCTCAACTATGGCTACACCTTC
CASSPGGLLNYGYTF